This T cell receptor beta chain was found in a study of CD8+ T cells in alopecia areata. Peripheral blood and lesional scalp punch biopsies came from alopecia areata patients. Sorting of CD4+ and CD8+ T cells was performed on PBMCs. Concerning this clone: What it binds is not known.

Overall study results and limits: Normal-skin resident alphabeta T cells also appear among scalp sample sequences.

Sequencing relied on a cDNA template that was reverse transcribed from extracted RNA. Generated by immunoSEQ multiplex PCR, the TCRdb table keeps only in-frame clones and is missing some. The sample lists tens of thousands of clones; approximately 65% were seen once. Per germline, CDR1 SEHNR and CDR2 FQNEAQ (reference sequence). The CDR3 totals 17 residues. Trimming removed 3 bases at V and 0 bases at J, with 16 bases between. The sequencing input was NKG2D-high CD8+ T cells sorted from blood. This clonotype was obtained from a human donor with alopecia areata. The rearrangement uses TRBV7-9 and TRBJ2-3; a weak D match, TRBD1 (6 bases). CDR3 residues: CASSFGRTEPSTDTQYF. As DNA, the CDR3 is TGTGCCAGCAGCTTCGGTCGGACAGAGCCTAGCACAGATACGCAGTATTTT.